The 6 T cell receptor beta chains listed next were all sequenced from one sample in a study of T cells in narcolepsy. The method was immunoSEQ multiplex PCR; TCRdb's version includes in-frame clones alone and lacks a portion of them. Counted here are fewer than 30,000 clones, around 85% occurring once; the ten biggest clones make up roughly 0.65%. The source material was CD45RA- memory CD4+ T cells from PBMCs. The receptors were gathered from a human donor with narcolepsy.

This clone was picked up a small number of times. The chain couples TRBV19 to TRBJ1-4, with D possibly being TRBD1 (5 bases). V dropped 8 bases and J dropped 8 bases, with 15 bases sitting between them. The CDR3 has 13 residues. Germline V gene sequence: CDR1 LNHDA, CDR2 SQIVND (reference sequence). In DNA form, the CDR3 reads TGTGCCAGTTCGGACAAGGCCATCGAAAAACTGTTTTTT. Translating it yields CASSDKAIEKLFF.

The V call is TRBV7-9, the J call TRBJ2-3; 12 positions agree with TRBD1. CDR3 length: 15 amino acids. The trim removed 5 bases at V and 7 bases at J, leaving 7 bases unmatched. Germline-derived CDR1 and CDR2 are SEHNR and FQNEAQ (reference sequence). The CDR3 DNA reads TGTGCCAGCAGCCCCCGGGACAGGGGGCTTAATACGCAGTATTTT. Translated: CASSPRDRGLNTQYF.

The rearrangement joins TRBV19 to TRBJ1-1; D call uncertain. Trimming shortened V by 4 bases and J by 2 bases, and 14 bases separated the two germline ends. The CDR3 consists of 15 residues. Germline V CDR1 and CDR2: LNHDA, SQIVND (reference sequence). The CDR3 spells CASSTGSTYNTEAFF. The CDR3 region has the DNA TGTGCCAGTAGTACCGGTTCGACGTATAACACTGAAGCTTTCTTT. Using reference TRBV19 and TRBJ1-1 for the parts outside the CDR3, the full variable domain is DGGITQSPKYLFRKEGQNVTLSCEQNLNHDAMYWYRQDPGQGLRLIYYSQIVNDFQKGDIAEGYSVSREKKESFPLTVTSAQKNPTAFYLCASSTGSTYNTEAFFGQGTRLTVV.

This sequence joins TRBV4-2 and TRBJ2-1; D is unclear. V was cut by 1 base and J by 2 bases, with 12 bases left in between. There are 16 residues in the CDR3. Per the germline V gene, CDR1 is LGHNA and CDR2 is YNFKEQ. The CDR3 region is CASSQVQVLPYNEQFF. The CDR3 DNA reads TGTGCCAGCAGCCAAGTTCAGGTACTTCCCTACAATGAGCAGTTCTTC.

This chain uses TRBV2 with TRBJ2-7, with a tentative D call TRBD1 (6 bases). The V and J ends lost 6 bases and 0 bases respectively, with 12 bases between them. The CDR3 has 14 residues. The germline V gene has CDR1 SNHLY and CDR2 FYNNEI. CDR3 sequence: CASRTQGSSYEQYF. As DNA, the CDR3 is TGTGCCAGCAGGACACAGGGTAGCTCCTACGAGCAGTACTTC. Supplemented by reference TRBV2 and TRBJ2-7, the full variable domain reads EPEVTQTPSHQVTQMGQEVILRCVPISNHLYFYWYRQILGQKVEFLVSFYNNEISEKSEIFDDQFSVERPDGSNFTLKIRSTKLEDSAMYFCASRTQGSSYEQYFGPGTRLTVT.

The chain has TRBV5-1 and TRBJ1-3; 12 nucleotides match TRBD1. The CDR3 is 16 residues long. V lost 4 bases, J lost 3 bases, and 5 bases stayed unmatched. Germline V gene sequence: CDR1 SGHRS, CDR2 YFSETQ. In DNA, the CDR3 is TGCGCCAGCAGCCACGGGACAGGGGGCTATGGAAACACCATATATTTT. Protein: CASSHGTGGYGNTIYF.